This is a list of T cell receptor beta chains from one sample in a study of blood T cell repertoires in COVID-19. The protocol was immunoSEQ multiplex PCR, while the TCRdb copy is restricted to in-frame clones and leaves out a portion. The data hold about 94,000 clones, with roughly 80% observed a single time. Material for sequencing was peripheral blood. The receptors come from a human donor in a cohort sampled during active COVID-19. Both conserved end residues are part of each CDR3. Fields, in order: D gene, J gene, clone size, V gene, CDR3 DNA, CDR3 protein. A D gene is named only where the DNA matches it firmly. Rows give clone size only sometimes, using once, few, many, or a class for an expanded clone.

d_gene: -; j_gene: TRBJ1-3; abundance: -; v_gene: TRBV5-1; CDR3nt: TGCGCCAGCAGCTTGGGTGACAGAAACACCATATATTTT; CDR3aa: CASSLGDRNTIYF
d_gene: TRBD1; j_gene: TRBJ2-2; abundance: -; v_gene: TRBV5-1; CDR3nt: TGCGCCAGCAGCTTATGGGACAGGGTAGGCACCGGGGAGCTGTTTTTT; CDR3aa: CASSLWDRVGTGELFF
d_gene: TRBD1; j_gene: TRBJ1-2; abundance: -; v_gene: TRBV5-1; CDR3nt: TGCGCCAGCAGCTTTACAGGGGCGAACAATTTAAAAGGCTACACCTTC; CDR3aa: CASSFTGANNLKGYTF
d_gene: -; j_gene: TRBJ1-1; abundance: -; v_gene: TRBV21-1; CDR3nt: TGTGCCAGCAGCGCACCTTCGTCCGGGGAAGCTTTCTTT; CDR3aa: CASSAPSSGEAFF
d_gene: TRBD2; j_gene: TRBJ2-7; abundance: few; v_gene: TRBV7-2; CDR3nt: TGTGCCAGCAGCTTCGGGGGGAGATACGAGCAGTACTTC; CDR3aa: CASSFGGRYEQYF
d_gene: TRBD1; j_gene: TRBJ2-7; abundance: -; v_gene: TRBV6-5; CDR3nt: TGTGCCAGCAGGACAACAGGGGACTCCTACGAGCAGTACTTC; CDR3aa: CASRTTGDSYEQYF
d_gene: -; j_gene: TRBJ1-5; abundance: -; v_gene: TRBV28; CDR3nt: TGTGCCAGCAGTTTACCGTCAACCAGGGGCAATCAGCCCCAGCATTTT; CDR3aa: CASSLPSTRGNQPQHF
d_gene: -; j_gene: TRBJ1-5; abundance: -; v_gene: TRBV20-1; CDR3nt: TGCAGTGCTAGTGGGCAGATCTATCAGCCCCAGCATTTT; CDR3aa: CSASGQIYQPQHF
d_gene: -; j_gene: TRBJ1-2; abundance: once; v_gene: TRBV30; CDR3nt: TGTGCCTGGAGTGCTCAGGGTATAGGCTACACCTTC; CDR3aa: CAWSAQGIGYTF
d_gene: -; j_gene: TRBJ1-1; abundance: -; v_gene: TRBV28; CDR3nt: TGTGCCAGCAGTTTAGGGTGGAGGGAAGCTTTCTTT; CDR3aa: CASSLGWREAFF
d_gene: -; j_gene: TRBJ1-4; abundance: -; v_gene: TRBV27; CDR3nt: TGTGCCAGCAGTTTATACAGGGCGATTAATGAAAAACTGTTTTTT; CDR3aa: CASSLYRAINEKLFF
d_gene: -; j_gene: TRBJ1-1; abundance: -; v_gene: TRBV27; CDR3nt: TGTGCCAGCAGTTTATCTCGTACTGCTGAAGCTTTCTTT; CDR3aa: CASSLSRTAEAFF
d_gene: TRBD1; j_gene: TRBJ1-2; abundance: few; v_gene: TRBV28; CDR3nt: TGTGCCAGCAGCCCCAGGGGACAGGGGACCCCTAACTATGGCTACACCTTC; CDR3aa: CASSPRGQGTPNYGYTF
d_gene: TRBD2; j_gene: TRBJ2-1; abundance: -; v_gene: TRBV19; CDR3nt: TGTGCCAGTAGTATAGTACTAGCGGGAGCGACGAACAATGAGCAGTTCTTC; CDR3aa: CASSIVLAGATNNEQFF
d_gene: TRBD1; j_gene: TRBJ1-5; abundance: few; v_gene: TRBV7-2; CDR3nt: TGTGCCAGCAGCTTCGGGACAGCCAATCAGCCCCAGCATTTT; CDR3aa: CASSFGTANQPQHF